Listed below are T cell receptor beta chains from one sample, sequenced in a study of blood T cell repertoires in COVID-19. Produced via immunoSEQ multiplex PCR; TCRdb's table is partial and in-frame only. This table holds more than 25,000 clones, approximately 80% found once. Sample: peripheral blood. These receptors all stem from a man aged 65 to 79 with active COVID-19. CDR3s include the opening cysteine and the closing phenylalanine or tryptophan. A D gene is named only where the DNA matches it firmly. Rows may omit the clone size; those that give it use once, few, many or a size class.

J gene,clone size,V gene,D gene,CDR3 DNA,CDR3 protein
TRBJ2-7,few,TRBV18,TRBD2,TGTGCCAGCTCACCAACCGGGGGGGCCCGCGTCTACGAGCAGTACTTC,CASSPTGGARVYEQYF
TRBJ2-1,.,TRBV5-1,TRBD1,TGCGCCAGCAGCTTGACGATGACAGGGTACAATGAGCAGTTCTTC,CASSLTMTGYNEQFF
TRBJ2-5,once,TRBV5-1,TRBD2,TGCGCCAGCAGCCCGAGGATGGGAGGGCCCCGGGAGACCCAGTACTTC,CASSPRMGGPRETQYF
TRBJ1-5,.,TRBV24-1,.,TGTGCCACCAGCAGGGGCTATAGCAATCAGCCCCAGCATTTT,CATSRGYSNQPQHF
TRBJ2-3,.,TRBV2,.,TGTGCCACCACCGGGGTGGGAACAGATACGCAGTATTTT,CATTGVGTDTQYF
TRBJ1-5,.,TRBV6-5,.,TGTGCCAGCAGCCCCTGGGGGGGACAGCCCCAGCATTTT,CASSPWGGQPQHF
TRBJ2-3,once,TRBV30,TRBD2,TGTGCCTGGAGTAGACTAGCAAAGGATACGCAGTATTTT,CAWSRLAKDTQYF
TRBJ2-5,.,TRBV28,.,TGTGCCAGCAGTACGGGGGAAGAGACCCAGTACTTC,CASSTGEETQYF
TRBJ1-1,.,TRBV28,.,TGTGCCAGCAGTTTATGGAGGATGCTCGGGGTGAACACTGAAGCTTTCTTT,CASSLWRMLGVNTEAFF
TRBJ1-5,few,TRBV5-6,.,TGTGCCAGCAGCTTGGGACAGGTCGGACAGCCCCAGCATTTT,CASSLGQVGQPQHF
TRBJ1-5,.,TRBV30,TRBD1,TGTGCCTGGAGTGTATGGGGAACAGGGGTCAATCAGCCCCAGCATTTT,CAWSVWGTGVNQPQHF
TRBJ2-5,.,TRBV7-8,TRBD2,TGTGCCAGCAGCTTCCTTAGCGGGAGGGGGGGAGAGACCCAGTACTTC,CASSFLSGRGGETQYF
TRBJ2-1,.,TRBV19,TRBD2,TGTGCCAGTAGTATTTTCGGACTAGCGGAAAGGAGAGTAGGAATTGGGCCTCAGTTCTTC,CASSIFGLAERRVGIGPQFF
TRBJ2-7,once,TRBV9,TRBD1,TGTGCCAGCAGCCCTTGGACAGGGGGGATTTACGAGCAGTACTTC,CASSPWTGGIYEQYF
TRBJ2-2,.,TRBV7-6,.,TGTGCCAGCAGCTTAGCTGGCCCCGAGGCCGGGGAGCTGTTTTTT,CASSLAGPEAGELFF
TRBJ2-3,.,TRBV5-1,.,TGCGCCAGCACCCCTGGACAGATTAACACAGATACGCAGTATTTT,CASTPGQINTDTQYF
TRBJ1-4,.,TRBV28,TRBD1,TGTGCCATCAAACCGACAGGGGGCGATGAAAAACTGTTTTTT,CAIKPTGGDEKLFF
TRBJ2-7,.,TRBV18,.,TGTGCCAGCTCACGTAACGGGTACGAGCAGTACTTC,CASSRNGYEQYF
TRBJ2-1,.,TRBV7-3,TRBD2,TGTGCCAGCAGCCCCCTAGCGGAGGGCTACAATGAGCAGTTCTTC,CASSPLAEGYNEQFF
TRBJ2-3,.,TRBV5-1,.,TGCGCCAGCAGCCCCTCCGGGGAGCTGACAGATACGCAGTATTTT,CASSPSGELTDTQYF
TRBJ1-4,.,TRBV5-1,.,TGCGCCAGCAGCTTGGCCGATCCTAGGGAAAAACTGTTTTTT,CASSLADPREKLFF
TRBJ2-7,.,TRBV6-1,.,TGTGCCAGCAGTGAAGGAGTATACTACGAGCAGTACTTC,CASSEGVYYEQYF
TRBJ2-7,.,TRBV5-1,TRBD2,TGCGCCAGCAGCTTTAAAACTAGCGGAAATTCCTACGAGCAGTACTTC,CASSFKTSGNSYEQYF
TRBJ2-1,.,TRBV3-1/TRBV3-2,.,TGTGCCAGCAGCCAGGGGGGTAGGCAGTTCTTC,CASSQGGRQFF
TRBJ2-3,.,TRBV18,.,TGTGCCGGTTCCGGAACAGGCTATACGCAGTATTTT,CAGSGTGYTQYF
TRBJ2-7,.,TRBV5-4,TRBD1,TGTGCCAGCAGCTTGACAGGGGTCTCCTACGAGCAGTACTTC,CASSLTGVSYEQYF
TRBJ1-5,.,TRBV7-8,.,TGTGCCAGCAGCCCATCAGTTGGGGGGATCAATAGCAATCAGCCCCAGCATTTT,CASSPSVGGINSNQPQHF
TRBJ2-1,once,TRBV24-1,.,TGTGCCACCAGTGATTTTTCGGCCTACAATGAGCAGTTCTTC,CATSDFSAYNEQFF
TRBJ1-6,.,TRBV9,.,TGTGCCAGCAGTTCAGGGGATTCACCCCTCCACTTT,CASSSGDSPLHF
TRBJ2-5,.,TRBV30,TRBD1,TGTGCCTGGACGGGGACAGGACAAGAGACCCAGTACTTC,CAWTGTGQETQYF